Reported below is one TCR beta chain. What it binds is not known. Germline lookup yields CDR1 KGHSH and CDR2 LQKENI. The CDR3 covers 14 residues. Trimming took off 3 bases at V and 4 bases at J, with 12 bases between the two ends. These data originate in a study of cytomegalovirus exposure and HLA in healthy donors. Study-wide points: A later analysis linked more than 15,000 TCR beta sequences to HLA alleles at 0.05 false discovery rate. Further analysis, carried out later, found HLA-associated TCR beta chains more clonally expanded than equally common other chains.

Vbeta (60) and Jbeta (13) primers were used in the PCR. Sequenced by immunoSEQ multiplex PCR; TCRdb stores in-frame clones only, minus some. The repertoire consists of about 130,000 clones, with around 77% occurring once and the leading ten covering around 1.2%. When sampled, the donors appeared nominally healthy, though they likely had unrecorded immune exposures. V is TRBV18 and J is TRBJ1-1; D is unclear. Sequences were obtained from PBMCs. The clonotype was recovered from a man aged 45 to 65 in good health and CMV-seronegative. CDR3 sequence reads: CASSPLAESTEAFF. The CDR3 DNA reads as TGTGCCAGCTCACCCTTAGCAGAGTCCACTGAAGCTTTCTTT.